The next 6 T cell receptor beta chains were all read from a single sample in a study of T cell responses to AZD1222 COVID-19 vaccine. Repertoires were generated with immunoSEQ multiplex PCR, while TCRdb's copy carries only in-frame clones and drops some. The sample shows 150,000 to 200,000 clones, about 88% of them seen only once. Specimen: peripheral blood, collected on day 0 of AZD1222 vaccination. Source of these receptors: an adult in good health.

This clone was observed a few times. V gene TRBV2 combines with J gene TRBJ1-3; 7 nucleotides line up with TRBD1. The V gene end was trimmed by 7 bases and the J gene end by 3 bases; junction bases not matched to a gene: 12. The CDR3 spans 16 residues. Looked up from germline, CDR1 is SNHLY and CDR2 is FYNNEI. Written as DNA, the CDR3 is TGTGCCAGCATGGGGGGGAGGGGGCTAAGTGGAAACACCATATATTTT. This gives the protein CASMGGRGLSGNTIYF.

The sample holds many counts of this clone. The V gene is TRBV11-2, the J gene TRBJ2-7; the match to TRBD2 covers 11 bases. The CDR3 consists of 15 residues. Germline-derived CDR1 and CDR2 are SGHAT and FQNNGV. V shed 4 bases and J 4 bases; nucleotides not matched to a gene: 6. This CDR3 is CASSSTSGSYYEQYF. The CDR3 DNA sequence: TGTGCCAGCAGCTCTACTAGCGGGAGCTATTACGAGCAGTACTTC.

The chain is built from TRBV18 and TRBJ2-1; D not resolved. This CDR3 has 16 amino acids. CDR1 is KGHSH and CDR2 is LQKENI in the germline V gene. The V and J ends lost 0 bases and 0 bases respectively, with 9 bases between them. CDR3 in amino acids: CASSPPGRASYNEQFF. CDR3 in DNA: TGTGCCAGCTCACCACCGGGAAGGGCCTCCTACAATGAGCAGTTCTTC.

The V and J genes are TRBV12-3 or TRBV12-4 and TRBJ1-4; no definite D call. With 3 bases removed from V and 6 bases from J, the gap between germline ends came to 2 bases. This CDR3 is built from 11 residues. The DNA of the CDR3 is TGTGCCAGCAGTTTGCATGAAAAACTGTTTTTT. The encoded protein is CASSLHEKLFF.

The chain has TRBV2 and TRBJ2-5; no reliable D call. V was shortened by 7 bases and J by 1 base, with 10 bases between the two germline ends. There are 13 residues in the CDR3. The germline CDR1 and CDR2 sequences are SNHLY and FYNNEI. The CDR3 sequence is CASTADLQETQYF. The CDR3 DNA sequence: TGTGCCAGCACAGCAGATCTCCAAGAGACCCAGTACTTC.

The chain uses TRBV6-1 and TRBJ1-1; no reliable D call. This CDR3 is 11 amino acids long. Per germline, CDR1 MNHNS and CDR2 SASEGT. The germline V and J ends were trimmed by 2 bases and 12 bases, with 10 bases remaining between them. DNA for the CDR3: TGTGCCAGCAGTGAAAACCTGTTATCTTTCTTT. Protein sequence: CASSENLLSFF.